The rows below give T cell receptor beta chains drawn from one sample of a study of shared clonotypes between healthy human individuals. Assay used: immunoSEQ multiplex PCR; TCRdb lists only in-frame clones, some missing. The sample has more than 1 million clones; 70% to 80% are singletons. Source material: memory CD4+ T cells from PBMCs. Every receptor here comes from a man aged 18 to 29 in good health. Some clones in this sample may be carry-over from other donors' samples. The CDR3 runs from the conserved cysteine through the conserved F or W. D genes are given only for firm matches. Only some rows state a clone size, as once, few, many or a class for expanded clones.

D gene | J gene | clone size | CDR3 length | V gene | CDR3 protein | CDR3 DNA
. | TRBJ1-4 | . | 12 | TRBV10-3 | CAISESGEKLFF | TGTGCCATCAGTGAGTCGGGTGAAAAACTGTTTTTT
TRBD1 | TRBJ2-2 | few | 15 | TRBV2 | CAIPGQGGQGGELFF | TGTGCCATACCGGGACAGGGAGGACAGGGCGGGGAGCTGTTTTTT
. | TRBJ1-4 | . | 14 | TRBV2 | CASSTALPAEKLFF | TGTGCCAGCAGTACTGCTCTTCCCGCGGAAAAACTGTTTTTT
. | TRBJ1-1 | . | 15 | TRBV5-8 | CASSLVLPSDTEAFF | TGTGCCAGCAGCTTGGTTCTGCCGTCCGACACTGAAGCTTTCTTT
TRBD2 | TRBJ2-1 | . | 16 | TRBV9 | CASSSATSGAYNEQFF | TGTGCCAGCAGCTCTGCTACTAGCGGGGCCTACAATGAGCAGTTCTTC
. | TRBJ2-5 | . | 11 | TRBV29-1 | CSVGLDETQYF | TGCAGCGTTGGACTAGACGAGACCCAGTACTTC
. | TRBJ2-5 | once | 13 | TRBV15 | CATSRGNNGPPYF | TGTGCCACCAGCAGAGGGAATAACGGACCGCCGTACTTC
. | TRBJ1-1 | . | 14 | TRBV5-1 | CASGRGDLNTEAFF | TGCGCCAGCGGGAGAGGCGATTTGAACACTGAAGCTTTCTTT
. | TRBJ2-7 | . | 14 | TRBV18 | CASSRQGVSYEQYF | TGTGCCAGCTCACGTCAGGGCGTCTCCTACGAGCAGTACTTC
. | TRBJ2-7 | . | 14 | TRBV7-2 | CASSPDQSSYEQYF | TGTGCCAGCAGCCCCGATCAGAGCTCCTACGAGCAGTACTTC
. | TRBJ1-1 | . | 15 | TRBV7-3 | CASSPIGTSLNEAFF | TGTGCCAGCAGCCCAATAGGGACCTCCCTGAATGAAGCTTTCTTT
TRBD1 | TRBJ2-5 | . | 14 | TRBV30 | CAWRPTGAQETQYF | TGTGCCTGGCGCCCCACAGGGGCACAAGAGACCCAGTACTTC
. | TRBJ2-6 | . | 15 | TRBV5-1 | CASSLGSSGANVLTF | TGCGCCAGCAGCCTCGGCAGCTCTGGGGCCAACGTCCTGACTTTC
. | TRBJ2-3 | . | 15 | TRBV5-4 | CASTRGLRGGDTQYF | TGTGCCAGCACCCGGGGGCTCAGGGGAGGAGATACGCAGTATTTT
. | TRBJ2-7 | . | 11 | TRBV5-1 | CASSGHYEQYF | TGCGCCAGCAGCGGACACTACGAGCAGTACTTC
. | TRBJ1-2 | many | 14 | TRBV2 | CASSGRGTFYGYTF | TGTGCCAGCAGCGGGAGGGGGACCTTCTATGGCTACACCTTC
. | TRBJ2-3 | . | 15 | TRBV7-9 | CASSGGTDTTDTQYF | TGTGCCAGCAGCGGTGGGACGGATACCACAGATACGCAGTATTTT
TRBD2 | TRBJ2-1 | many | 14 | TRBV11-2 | CASSLDRTSNEQFF | TGTGCCAGCAGCTTAGATAGGACTAGCAATGAGCAGTTCTTC
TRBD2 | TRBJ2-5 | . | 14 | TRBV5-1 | CASSLTSGQETQYF | TGCGCCAGCAGCCTAACTAGCGGGCAAGAGACCCAGTACTTC
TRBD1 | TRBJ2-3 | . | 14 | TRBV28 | CASSPDRGQDTQYF | TGTGCCAGCAGCCCGGACAGGGGGCAAGATACGCAGTATTTT
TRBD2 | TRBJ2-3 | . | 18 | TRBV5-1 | CASSIPGTSGTSTDTQYF | TGCGCCAGCAGCATACCCGGGACTAGCGGAACTAGCACAGATACGCAGTATTTT
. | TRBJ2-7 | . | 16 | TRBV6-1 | CASSERLGRDGYEQYF | TGTGCCAGCAGTGAACGTCTGGGGCGGGACGGCTACGAGCAGTACTTC
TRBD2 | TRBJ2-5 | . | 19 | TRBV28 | CASSLRDLGLAGGGETQYF | TGTGCCAGCAGTTTACGCGACCTCGGACTAGCGGGAGGGGGGGAGACCCAGTACTTC
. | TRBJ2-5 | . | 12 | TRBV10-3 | CAISVGEETQYF | TGTGCCATCAGTGTGGGGGAAGAGACCCAGTACTTC
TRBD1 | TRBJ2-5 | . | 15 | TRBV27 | CASSPRTGMEETQYF | TGTGCCAGCAGTCCCCGGACAGGGATGGAAGAGACCCAGTACTTC
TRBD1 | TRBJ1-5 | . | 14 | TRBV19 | CASKRQGNNQPQHF | TGTGCCAGTAAAAGACAGGGGAACAATCAGCCCCAGCATTTT
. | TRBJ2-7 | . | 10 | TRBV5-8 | CASSLYEQYF | TGTGCCAGCAGCCTGTACGAGCAGTACTTC
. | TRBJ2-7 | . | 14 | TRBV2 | CASSYGIEDYEQYF | TGTGCCAGCTCCTACGGGATCGAGGACTACGAGCAGTACTTC
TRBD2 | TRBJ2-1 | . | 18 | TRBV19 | CASSTGPTSASSYNEQFF | TGTGCCAGTAGTACTGGCCCGACTAGCGCCAGCTCCTACAATGAGCAGTTCTTC
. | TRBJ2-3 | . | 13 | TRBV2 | CASSEVPRGTQYF | TGTGCCAGCAGTGAAGTGCCTAGGGGCACGCAGTATTTT
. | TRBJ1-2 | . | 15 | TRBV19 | CASSFDTGTTGGYTF | TGTGCCAGTAGTTTCGATACCGGGACAACTGGCGGCTACACCTTC
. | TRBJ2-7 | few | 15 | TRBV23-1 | CASSQWQEAVNEQYF | TGCGCCAGCAGTCAATGGCAGGAGGCTGTGAACGAGCAGTACTTC
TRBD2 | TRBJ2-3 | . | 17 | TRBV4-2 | CASSSRDSGRSTDTQYF | TGTGCCAGCAGCTCACGCGATAGCGGGAGGAGCACAGATACGCAGTATTTT
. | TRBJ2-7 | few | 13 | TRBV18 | CASSPSLAYEQYF | TGTGCCAGCTCACCTTCACTGGCCTACGAGCAGTACTTC
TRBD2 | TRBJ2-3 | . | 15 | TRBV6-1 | CASSNLAGSTDTQYF | TGTGCCAGCAGTAATCTAGCGGGAAGCACGGATACGCAGTATTTT
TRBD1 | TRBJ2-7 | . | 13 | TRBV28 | CASTYGTGREQYF | TGTGCCAGCACCTACGGGACAGGGCGCGAGCAGTACTTC
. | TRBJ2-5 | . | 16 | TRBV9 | CASSVGGTPNQETQYF | TGTGCCAGCAGCGTAGGCGGGACGCCGAACCAAGAGACCCAGTACTTC
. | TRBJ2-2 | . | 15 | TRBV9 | CASSAPGLRTGELFF | TGTGCCAGCAGCGCACCGGGCCTCCGAACCGGGGAGCTGTTTTTT
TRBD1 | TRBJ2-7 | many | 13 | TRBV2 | CASQRTGSYEQYF | TGTGCCAGTCAAAGGACAGGGTCCTACGAGCAGTACTTC
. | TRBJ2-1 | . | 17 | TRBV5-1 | CASSLHPQGSSYNEQFF | TGCGCCAGCAGCTTGCATCCACAGGGTTCGTCCTACAATGAGCAGTTCTTC
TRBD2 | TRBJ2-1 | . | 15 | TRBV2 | CASIERTSGTNEQFF | TGTGCCAGCATAGAGCGAACTAGCGGAACTAATGAGCAGTTCTTC
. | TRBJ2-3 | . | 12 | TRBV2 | CASTSNTDTQYF | TGTGCCAGCACCTCCAACACGGATACGCAGTATTTT
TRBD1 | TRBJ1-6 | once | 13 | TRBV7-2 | CASSWTGISPLHF | TGTGCCAGCAGCTGGACAGGGATTTCACCCCTCCACTTT
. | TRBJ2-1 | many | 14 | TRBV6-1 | CASSQPGQNNEQFF | TGTGCCAGCAGTCAGCCGGGACAAAACAATGAGCAGTTCTTC
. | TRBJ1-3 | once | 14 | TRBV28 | CASTPLEAGNTIYF | TGTGCCAGCACTCCCCTGGAAGCAGGAAACACCATATATTTT
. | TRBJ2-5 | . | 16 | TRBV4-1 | CASSQDVAGYQETQYF | TGCGCCAGCAGCCAAGATGTGGCAGGGTACCAAGAGACCCAGTACTTC
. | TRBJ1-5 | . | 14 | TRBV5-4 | CASSLEPGNQPQHF | TGTGCCAGCAGCTTGGAGCCGGGCAATCAGCCCCAGCATTTT
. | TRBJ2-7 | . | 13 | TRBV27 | CASTEGHTYEQYF | TGTGCCAGCACCGAGGGCCACACCTACGAGCAGTACTTC